This record covers a single TCR beta chain. One entry per CDR3 protein results from TCRdb running MiXCR on the RT-PCR reads. The profile shows more than 600,000 distinct CDR3 sequences, more than 13% of them singletons. Germline V lookup: CDR1 DFQATT, CDR2 SNEGSKA (reference sequence). CDR3 length: 14 residues. V lost 3 bases and J lost 3, with 12 bases in between. V is TRBV20-1 and J is TRBJ1-5; D perhaps matches TRBD1 (5 bases). Material: memory CD4+ T cells from blood. The origin of this receptor is a female donor in good health, serving as a healthy control. CDR3: CSASEGAHNQPQHF. In DNA form, the CDR3 reads TGCAGTGCTAGTGAAGGGGCTCACAATCAGCCCCAGCATTTT.